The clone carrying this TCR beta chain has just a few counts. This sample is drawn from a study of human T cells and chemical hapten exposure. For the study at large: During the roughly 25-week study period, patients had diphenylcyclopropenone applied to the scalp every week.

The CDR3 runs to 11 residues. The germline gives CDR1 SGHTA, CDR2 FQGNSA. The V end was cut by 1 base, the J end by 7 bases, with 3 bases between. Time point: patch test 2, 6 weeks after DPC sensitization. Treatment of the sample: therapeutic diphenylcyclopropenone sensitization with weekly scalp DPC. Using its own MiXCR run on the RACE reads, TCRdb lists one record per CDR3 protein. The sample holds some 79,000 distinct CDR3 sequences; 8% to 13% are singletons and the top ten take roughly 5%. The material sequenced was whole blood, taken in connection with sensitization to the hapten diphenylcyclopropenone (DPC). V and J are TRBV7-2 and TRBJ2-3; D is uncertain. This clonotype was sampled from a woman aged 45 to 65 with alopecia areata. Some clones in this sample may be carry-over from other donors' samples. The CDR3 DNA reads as TGTGCCAGCAGCTTAGGGAATACGCAGTATTTT. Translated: CASSLGNTQYF.